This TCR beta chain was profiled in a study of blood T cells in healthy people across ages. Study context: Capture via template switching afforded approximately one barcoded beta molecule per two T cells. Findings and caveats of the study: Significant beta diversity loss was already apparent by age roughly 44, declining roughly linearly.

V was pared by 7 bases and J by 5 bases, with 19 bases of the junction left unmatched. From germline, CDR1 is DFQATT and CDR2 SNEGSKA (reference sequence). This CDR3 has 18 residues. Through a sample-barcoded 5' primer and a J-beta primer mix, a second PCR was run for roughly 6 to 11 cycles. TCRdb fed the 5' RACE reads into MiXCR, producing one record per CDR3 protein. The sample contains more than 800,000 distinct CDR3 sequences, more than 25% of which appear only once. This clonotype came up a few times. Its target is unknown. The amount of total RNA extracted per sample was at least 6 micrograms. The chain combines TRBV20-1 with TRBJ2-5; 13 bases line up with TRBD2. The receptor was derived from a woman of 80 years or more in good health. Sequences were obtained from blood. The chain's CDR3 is CSVRGTSGGAEGLETQYF. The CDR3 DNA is TGCAGTGTTAGGGGAACTAGCGGGGGGGCCGAAGGGCTTGAGACCCAGTACTTC.